Listed below are T cell receptor beta chains from one sample, sequenced in a study of T cell responses to AZD1222 COVID-19 vaccine. The method was immunoSEQ multiplex PCR; TCRdb's version includes in-frame clones alone and lacks a portion of them. The sample gives around 170,000 clones, approximately 90% of which show up once; 4.4% is in the top ten. The material was peripheral blood, obtained on day 0 of AZD1222 vaccination. All receptors come from an adult in good health. CDR3s include the opening cysteine and the closing phenylalanine or tryptophan. The D gene is left open where the match is weak. A clone size is listed for some rows: how often the clone was seen (once, few, many), or a class if it is expanded.

>14|-|-|TRBJ1-6|TRBV9
TGTGCCAGCAGCGTAGGGGCAGCCAATTCACCCCTCCACTTT
CASSVGAANSPLHF
>18|-|TRBD2|TRBJ2-1|TRBV18
TGTGCCAGCTCACCAAGGTGGACGGGAGGGCTCTCCTACAATGAGCAGTTCTTC
CASSPRWTGGLSYNEQFF
>17|-|TRBD1|TRBJ2-1|TRBV6-2/TRBV6-3
TGTGCCAGCAGTTCGGGACAGGGGATAGGGCTCTACAATGAGCAGTTCTTC
CASSSGQGIGLYNEQFF
>13|-|-|TRBJ1-4|TRBV29-1
TGCAGCGTTCCAGGGAGGGGCAATGAAAAACTGTTTTTT
CSVPGRGNEKLFF
>10|-|-|TRBJ2-7|TRBV2
TGTGCCAGCCCTGATTACGAGCAGTACTTC
CASPDYEQYF
>16|-|-|TRBJ1-1|TRBV5-5
TGTGCCAGCAGCTTGGTAGGTAGTGGGCGCTCGAGGGGAGCTTTCTTT
CASSLVGSGRSRGAFF
>16|-|TRBD1|TRBJ1-1|TRBV6-5
TGTGCCAGCAGTTACTCACACGGACAGGGGAACACTGAAGCTTTCTTT
CASSYSHGQGNTEAFF
>14|-|-|TRBJ1-4|TRBV4-1
TGCGCCAGCAGCCAAGAAGAGGCAGGAGAAAAACTGTTTTTT
CASSQEEAGEKLFF
>13|once|-|TRBJ2-5|TRBV12-3/TRBV12-4
TGTGCCAGCAATACGGACGCAAGAGAGACCCAGTACTTC
CASNTDARETQYF
>15|-|-|TRBJ2-2|TRBV2
TGTGCCAGCAGTGAAGCGTCACGGGTCGGCGGGAAGCTGTTTTTT
CASSEASRVGGKLFF
>15|-|TRBD1|TRBJ2-7|TRBV28
TGTGCCAGCAGTGAACCAGGGGGTCCCTCCTACGAGCAGTACTTC
CASSEPGGPSYEQYF
>16|-|-|TRBJ2-1|TRBV24-1
TGTGCCACCAGTGATTTGCGGGCAGGGCGGGACAATGAGCAGTTCTTC
CATSDLRAGRDNEQFF
>16|-|-|TRBJ1-3|TRBV15
TGTGCCACCAGCAGAGATCGGGCGAGATCTGGAAACACCATATATTTT
CATSRDRARSGNTIYF
>15|-|TRBD2|TRBJ2-5|TRBV5-4
TGTGCCAGCAGCCCACGGGGAGCGGGAGGGGAGACCCAGTACTTC
CASSPRGAGGETQYF
>14|-|-|TRBJ2-7|TRBV27
TGTGCCAGCAGCTCCGACAGAAAGAACTACGAGCAGTACTTC
CASSSDRKNYEQYF
>16|-|TRBD1|TRBJ1-2|TRBV10-3
TGTGCCATCAGTGGACAGGGTATAGACAGGCCCTATGGCTACACCTTC
CAISGQGIDRPYGYTF
>17|-|TRBD2|TRBJ2-3|TRBV7-6
TGTGCCAGCAGCCCGAGACTAGCGGGGACCCAAACAGATACGCAGTATTTT
CASSPRLAGTQTDTQYF
>12|-|-|TRBJ2-7|TRBV7-9
TGTGCCAGCAGAGGTAGCGGCTACGAGCAGTACTTC
CASRGSGYEQYF
>13|-|-|TRBJ1-5|TRBV5-1
TGCGCCAGCAGCTTGGAAAGGAATCAGCCCCAGCATTTT
CASSLERNQPQHF
>15|-|-|TRBJ1-1|TRBV7-8
TGTGCCAGCAGCTCAAGGGACTCTCTAAACACTGAAGCTTTCTTT
CASSSRDSLNTEAFF
>21|-|TRBD2|TRBJ2-1|TRBV4-1
TGCGCCAGCAGCCAAGGGGCCCTCATCCATCTACTAGCGGGAGTCTACAATGAGCAGTTCTTC
CASSQGALIHLLAGVYNEQFF
>12|-|TRBD1|TRBJ2-1|TRBV19
TGTGCCAGTAGGACAGGGATCGATGAGCAGTTCTTC
CASRTGIDEQFF
>14|-|TRBD1|TRBJ1-4|TRBV9
TGTGCCAGCAGCGCGGGACAGGCTTATGAAAAACTGTTTTTT
CASSAGQAYEKLFF
>14|once|-|TRBJ1-2|TRBV11-2
TGTGCCAGCAGCTTAGTGCCACAGCTTTCCGGCTACACCTTC
CASSLVPQLSGYTF
>15|-|TRBD2|TRBJ2-1|TRBV28
TGTGCCAGCAGTTTCTCTAGCGGGGCAGCGGGTGAGCAGTTCTTC
CASSFSSGAAGEQFF
>12|-|-|TRBJ2-5|TRBV18
TGTGCCAGCTCATCAGGGGTGGAGACCCAGTACTTC
CASSSGVETQYF
>14|-|-|TRBJ1-5|TRBV6-2/TRBV6-3
TGTGCCAGCAGTTACGGGCAGCAAAATCAGCCCCAGCATTTT
CASSYGQQNQPQHF
>14|-|-|TRBJ2-7|TRBV11-1
TGTGCCAGCAGCCTGACTAGTATTACCTACGAGCAGTACTTC
CASSLTSITYEQYF
>15|-|-|TRBJ2-7|TRBV24-1
TGTGCCACCAGTAAAGGGACCCTGAGCTCCTACGAGCAGTACTTC
CATSKGTLSSYEQYF
>14|-|-|TRBJ1-4|TRBV29-1
TGCAGCGTTGCGGGGCGACTACTAGGGGAAAAACTGTTTTTT
CSVAGRLLGEKLFF
>15|-|-|TRBJ2-7|TRBV30
TGTGCCTGGAGGGCCCTTGGGCAAAGCTCCTACGAGCAGTACTTC
CAWRALGQSSYEQYF
>13|-|-|TRBJ2-3|TRBV28
TGTGCCAGCAGACAGGGGGGGGAAGATACGCAGTATTTT
CASRQGGEDTQYF
>15|-|TRBD2|TRBJ2-2|TRBV6-4
TGTGCCAGCAGTCCTCTAGCGGGAGAGGCCGGGGAGCTGTTTTTT
CASSPLAGEAGELFF
>15|-|-|TRBJ2-2|TRBV7-3
TGTGCCAGCAGCCTACGGGTTGGGAACACCGGGGAGCTGTTTTTT
CASSLRVGNTGELFF
>13|few|TRBD1|TRBJ1-2|TRBV7-6
TGTGCCAGCAGCTTCGGGACAGGCTATGGCTACACCTTC
CASSFGTGYGYTF
>13|once|-|TRBJ1-2|TRBV2
TGTGCCAGCAGTGAAGACCGGGCGGATGGCTACACCTTC
CASSEDRADGYTF
>19|-|TRBD2|TRBJ2-1|TRBV9
TGTGCCAGCAGCGTGGGGACTAGCGGGAGTATGGGCTCCTACAATGAGCAGTTCTTC
CASSVGTSGSMGSYNEQFF
>16|-|-|TRBJ2-7|TRBV10-1
TGCGCCAGCAGTGAGTCGATAGTGGGTTTACCATACGAGCAGTACTTC
CASSESIVGLPYEQYF
>15|-|-|TRBJ2-1|TRBV7-9
TGTGCCAGCACTAATTCGCTAGCGCCATACAATGAGCAGTTCTTC
CASTNSLAPYNEQFF
>17|-|-|TRBJ2-7|TRBV4-3
TGCGCCAGCAGCCAAGATGCCAAGGGGAGGACCCGCTACGAGCAGTACTTC
CASSQDAKGRTRYEQYF
>13|-|-|TRBJ2-1|TRBV30
TGTGCCTGGCGATTTAGCTCCTACAATGAGCAGTTCTTC
CAWRFSSYNEQFF
>12|-|TRBD1|TRBJ2-2|TRBV10-1
TGCGCCAGCTCGGACAGGACCGGGGAGCTGTTTTTT
CASSDRTGELFF
>16|-|-|TRBJ2-7|TRBV6-1
TGTGCCAGCAGTGAATCTCAGCGGACGGAGTCCTACGAGCAGTACTTC
CASSESQRTESYEQYF
>14|-|-|TRBJ1-1|TRBV5-1
TGCGCCAGCAGCTTAGGGCAGCTGGGCACTGAAGCTTTCTTT
CASSLGQLGTEAFF
>12|-|-|TRBJ2-3|TRBV28
TGTGCCAGCAGCTTGCCTTTGGATACGCAGTATTTT
CASSLPLDTQYF
>13|-|-|TRBJ2-1|TRBV10-2
TGCGCCAGCAGATCGACTAGTCAGGGTGAGCAGTTCTTC
CASRSTSQGEQFF
>13|-|-|TRBJ1-1|TRBV13
TGTGCCAGCAGCTTAACGGCCAACACTGAAGCTTTCTTT
CASSLTANTEAFF
>17|once|TRBD1|TRBJ2-3|TRBV28
TGTGCCAGCAGTTTCCCAAGGGACAGGGGGCAATCAGATACGCAGTATTTT
CASSFPRDRGQSDTQYF
>14|-|TRBD1|TRBJ2-1|TRBV27
TGTGCCAGCAGTCTCAGGGGGTTCTACAATGAGCAGTTCTTC
CASSLRGFYNEQFF
>13|-|-|TRBJ1-5|TRBV5-8
TGTGCCAGCAGCTTGGAACGTAATCAGCCCCAGCATTTT
CASSLERNQPQHF
>15|-|-|TRBJ1-1|TRBV7-9
TGTGCCAGCAGCCCGCCCGGGGGGGGGAACACTGAAGCTTTCTTT
CASSPPGGGNTEAFF
>15|-|-|TRBJ2-7|TRBV27
TGTGCCAGCAGTTTCGACAGGACGCCTATAAACGAGCAGTACTTC
CASSFDRTPINEQYF
>14|-|TRBD1|TRBJ1-2|TRBV2
TGTGCCAGCACTCGGACAGGCGAGTCCTATGGCTACACCTTC
CASTRTGESYGYTF
>14|-|TRBD1|TRBJ2-2|TRBV30
TGTGCCTGGACCCAGGGACAGGGGTCCGGGGAGCTGTTTTTT
CAWTQGQGSGELFF
>14|-|-|TRBJ2-2|TRBV5-1
TGCGCCAGCAGCTTGGCCGGTGACACCGGGGAGCTGTTTTTT
CASSLAGDTGELFF